These 21 T cell receptor beta chains came from one sample sequenced in a study of vaccination effects on CD4 cells after COVID-19. Some clones are missing from TCRdb's copy, which holds only in-frame ones; the method was immunoSEQ multiplex PCR. Of 20,000 to 25,000 clones listed, about four fifths are singletons. These receptors are not linked to any known antigen. ViraFEST expansion of antigen-specific CD4+ T cells with viral peptide pools preceded sequencing. Cultured cells yielded isolated CD4+ T cells after roughly 11 days. Vaccination of participants consisted of two doses of either the BNT162b2 or mRNA-1273 vaccine. Sequenced here: CD4+ T cells from PBMCs cultured with SARS-CoV-2 spike peptides, sampled after COVID-19 vaccination. The receptors were gathered from a human donor who received a COVID-19 vaccine. Some clones in this sample may be carry-over from other donors' samples.

This clone was observed a handful of times. The chain employs TRBV9 and TRBJ1-1; D gene ambiguous. The CDR3 has 14 amino acids. V was cut by 0 bases and J by 0 bases, with 6 bases left in between. Germline assignment: CDR1 SGDLS and CDR2 YYNGEE. The CDR3 region is CASSVGLMNTEAFF. CDR3 coding DNA: TGTGCCAGCAGCGTAGGGCTGATGAACACTGAAGCTTTCTTT.

The V call is TRBV29-1, the J call TRBJ1-2; 11 positions match TRBD1. Losses at the gene ends were 1 base for V and 3 bases for J; bases not matched to a gene: 4. This CDR3 spans 15 amino acids. Germline V gene lookup returns CDR1 SQVTM and CDR2 ANQGSEA. The CDR3 DNA sequence: TGCAGCGTTGAAGCCCGGACAGGGGGCGACTATGGCTACACCTTC. Translated, it gives CSVEARTGGDYGYTF.

CDR3 in DNA: TGCGCCAGCAGCTTGTCGCTAGCCACCGGGGAGCTGTTTTTT. Protein: CASSLSLATGELFF. The rearrangement joins TRBV5-1 to TRBJ2-2, with D possibly being TRBD2 (5 bases). CDR1 and CDR2 (germline): SGHRS, YFSETQ. This CDR3 comprises 14 residues. The V end lost 1 base, the J end lost 4 bases, and 8 bases lay between the germline ends.

The V call is TRBV27, the J call TRBJ1-1; 8 nucleotides line up with TRBD1. J was trimmed by 2 bases and V by 1 base; bases with no gene match: 6. The V gene's germline CDR1 is MNHEY and CDR2 SMNVEV (reference sequence). CDR3 length: 16 residues. CDR3 loop: CASSLWGQVSNTEAFF. The CDR3 region has the DNA TGTGCCAGCAGTTTATGGGGACAGGTGTCAAACACTGAAGCTTTCTTT.

The CDR3 DNA reads as TGTGCCAGCAGCGCCACTAGCGGGGGGGGTGAGACCCAGTACTTC. Its translation is CASSATSGGGETQYF. The rearrangement links TRBV7-3 to TRBJ2-5; 13 nucleotides align to TRBD2. Germline CDR1 reads SGHTA; CDR2 reads FQGTGA. The CDR3 covers 15 residues. J gave up 5 bases and V 5 bases, and 5 bases lay outside the gene matches.

The rearrangement joins TRBV6-5 to TRBJ1-5; 9 nucleotides align to TRBD1. The trim removed 6 bases at V and 4 bases at J, leaving 7 bases unmatched. Germline V gene data show CDR1 as MNHEY and CDR2 as SVGAGI. The CDR3 sequence is 15 residues long. The CDR3 spells CASSRDRVRNQPQHF. CDR3 coding DNA: TGTGCCAGCAGCCGGGACAGGGTTCGGAATCAGCCCCAGCATTTT.

The J gene is TRBJ2-1, the V gene TRBV6-5; 7 bases match TRBD1. The CDR3 loop spans 15 amino acids. Germline V gene lookup returns CDR1 MNHEY and CDR2 SVGAGI. The junction had 7 bases not matched to a gene; V was cut back by 7 bases and J by 1 base. For the CDR3, the DNA is TGTGCCAGCAACAGACAGGGTCTATCCTACAATGAGCAGTTCTTC. This sequence encodes CASNRQGLSYNEQFF.

The CDR3 loop is CASTGKSTGELFF. DNA of the CDR3: TGTGCCAGCACAGGGAAGAGCACCGGGGAGCTGTTTTTT. The chain recombines TRBV6-5 with TRBJ2-2; weak D call: TRBD1 (5 bases). The CDR3 totals 13 residues. CDR1 is MNHEY, CDR2 SVGAGI, per germline. V lost 7 bases to trimming and J lost 4 bases, with 10 bases between them.

The chain combines TRBV28 with TRBJ1-2; D unresolved. Germline V gene data show CDR1 as MDHEN and CDR2 as SYDVKM. CDR3 size: 15 residues. Trimming removed 3 bases at V and 2 bases at J, with 13 bases between. The DNA for the CDR3 is TGTGCCAGCAGTTTCGGCTGGGCCTTAAACTATGGCTACACCTTC. Residues: CASSFGWALNYGYTF.

The chain couples TRBV6-4 to TRBJ2-1; 10 nucleotides match TRBD2. CDR3 size: 16 residues. Trimming cost V 0 bases and J 9 bases; bases outside gene matches: 8. CDR1 MRHNA and CDR2 SNTAGT come from the germline V gene. CDR3 region: CASSDSPAGGQGEQFF. The CDR3 coding sequence is TGTGCCAGCAGTGACTCCCCAGCGGGGGGGCAGGGTGAGCAGTTCTTC.

Comments on this clone: The DNA is omitted, as the CDR3 cannot be located on it reliably, and the CDR3 follows TCRdb's listing. CDR3 sequence: CASILGGQQETQYF. The chain has TRBV2 and TRBJ2-5; TRBD1 is taken as the D call from the table, unchecked against the DNA. From germline, CDR1 is SNHLY and CDR2 FYNNEI. From its first to its last residue, the CDR3 has 14 amino acids.

This chain connects TRBV2 to TRBJ1-3; a weak D match, TRBD1 (5 bases). Germline values: CDR1 SNHLY, CDR2 FYNNEI. The germline V and J ends were trimmed by 7 bases and 3 bases, with 10 bases remaining between them. This CDR3 has 13 amino acids. CDR3 amino acids: CASNSGDGNTIYF. The CDR3 nucleotides are TGTGCCAGCAACTCGGGGGATGGAAACACCATATATTTT.

The rearrangement links TRBV19 to TRBJ1-2; D ambiguous. The CDR3 is made up of 14 amino acids. V was shortened by 5 bases and J by 6 bases, with 16 bases between the two germline ends. CDR1 and CDR2 from the germline V gene are LNHDA and SQIVND (reference sequence). CDR3 in amino acids: CASSPPTDYNGYTF. DNA for the CDR3: TGTGCCAGTAGTCCCCCCACAGATTACAATGGCTACACCTTC.

This clone was picked up a small number of times. The genes are TRBV21-1 and TRBJ1-4. TRBV21-1 is marked as a pseudogene. The CDR3 length is 15 residues. CDR3 protein: CASSRFRGSNEKLFF. DNA of the CDR3: TGTGCCAGCAGCAGGTTCCGGGGATCTAATGAAAAACTGTTTTTT.

V usage is TRBV5-1 and J usage is TRBJ2-5; the D gene is possibly TRBD2 (6 bases). V lost 3 bases, J lost 1 base, and 13 bases lay in between. The CDR3 contains 15 residues. CDR1 is SGHRS, CDR2 YFSETQ, per germline. Here the CDR3 reads CASSSTSGLQETQYF. CDR3 DNA sequence: TGCGCCAGCAGCTCGACTTCGGGACTCCAAGAGACCCAGTACTTC.

The chain has TRBV10-2 and TRBJ2-5, with D perhaps given as TRBD1 or TRBD2 (6 bases each). The germline CDR1 and CDR2 sequences are WSHSY and SAAADI. Trimming removed 9 bases at V and 4 bases at J, with 15 bases between. The CDR3 length is 13 residues. CDR3 amino acids: CASVRGAGETQYF. CDR3 nucleotides: TGCGCCAGTGTGAGGGGGGCCGGAGAGACCCAGTACTTC.

The rearrangement joins TRBV5-6 to TRBJ2-2; unclear D gene. The CDR3 extends over 16 amino acids. The germline V gene has CDR1 SGHDT and CDR2 YYEEEE. Trimming stripped 2 bases from V and 3 bases from J, with 14 bases between. CDR3 amino acids: CASSFPRALDTGELFF. The CDR3 coding sequence is TGTGCCAGCAGCTTTCCACGGGCGCTAGACACCGGGGAGCTGTTTTTT.

This chain links TRBV5-4 with TRBJ1-2; D unclear. V lost 0 bases, J lost 6 bases, and 9 bases lay in between. CDR1 is SGHNT and CDR2 is YYREEE in the germline V gene (reference sequence). The CDR3 length is 13 residues. The CDR3 protein is CASSLEGVNGYTF. CDR3 nucleotides: TGTGCCAGCAGCTTGGAAGGTGTAAATGGCTACACCTTC.

This chain connects TRBV10-3 to TRBJ2-3, with 10 bases identical to TRBD1. The V and J ends lost 6 bases and 3 bases, in that order; junction bases with no gene match: 9. CDR3 length: 16 amino acids. The germline V gene has CDR1 ENHRY and CDR2 SYGVKD. The CDR3, as DNA: TGTGCCATCAGCCGCGGACAGGGGGGTATAACAGATACGCAGTATTTT. Its protein product is CAISRGQGGITDTQYF.

This chain links TRBV10-1 with TRBJ1-1; D uncertain. The CDR3 totals 13 residues. Germline-derived CDR1 and CDR2 are WNHNN and SYGVQD (reference sequence). Trimming took off 4 bases at V and 1 base at J, with 7 bases between the two ends. CDR3 nucleotide sequence: TGCGCCAGCAGTGTCGGCGGGAACACTGAAGCTTTCTTT. Translation gives CASSVGGNTEAFF.

This sequence joins TRBV7-3 and TRBJ2-2; tentative D call: TRBD2 (6 bases). Germline V gene lookup returns CDR1 SGHTA and CDR2 FQGTGA. Trimming pared 3 bases from V and 4 bases from J, leaving 6 bases between. This CDR3 has 13 residues. The CDR3 reads CASSLGGTGELFF. The CDR3 DNA sequence: TGTGCCAGCAGCTTGGGAGGCACCGGGGAGCTGTTTTTT.